A single T cell receptor (beta chain) is shown here with its context. As yet, its antigen is unknown. The CDR3 is 15 amino acids. Germline V gene data show CDR1 as MDHEN and CDR2 as SYDVKM. J lost 6 bases, V lost 9 bases, and 16 bases had no gene match. This specimen comes from a study of shared clonotypes between healthy human individuals. Study at large: CD8 memory received one plate per donor, CD8 naive two, CD4 memory three and CD4 naive three. Study results and limitations: Relative to clonotypes present in all four donors, those not shared had lower generation probabilities. Between several donors, naive CD4 clonotypes were shared at a level of about 5%.

Each replicate PCR on the sorted subsets used roughly 210 ng DNA (around 30,000 T cell genomes). Using immunoSEQ multiplex PCR, the repertoire was profiled, and TCRdb retains in-frame clones only, with some absent. The repertoire includes more than 400,000 clones, 90% to 97% of them detected once, and 0.05% to 0.07% sits in the top ten. Sequencing was performed on naive CD4+ T cells sorted from blood. Subset noted: CD45RA+ positively selected. This clonotype was sampled from a woman aged 25 to 39 in good health. The rearrangement links TRBV28 to TRBJ1-1; 7 nucleotides match TRBD1. In DNA form, the CDR3 reads TGTGCCAGTACTCAAGGGGGCGTCGGCCTCCCTGAAGCTTTCTTT. It translates to CASTQGGVGLPEAFF.